This T cell receptor beta chain stems from a study of T cell changes during pregnancy in multiple sclerosis. Clones were read by immunoSEQ multiplex PCR, and TCRdb kept only the in-frame ones, dropping some. The sample shows tens of thousands of clones, approximately 89% of them seen only once. Trimming took 7 bases from V and 0 from J; bases not matched to a gene: 12. This CDR3 is 17 amino acids long. Germline values: CDR1 SQVTM, CDR2 ANQGSEA. Sequenced here: peripheral blood, sampled in the first trimester of pregnancy. The chain combines TRBV29-1 with TRBJ2-1, with 10 bases fitting TRBD2. The sequence derives from a female donor with multiple sclerosis, enrolled in a pregnancy study. The CDR3 region is CSASETSGPLSYNEQFF. The CDR3 region has the DNA TGCAGCGCCTCCGAGACTAGCGGGCCCCTCTCCTACAATGAGCAGTTCTTC.